This T cell receptor beta chain was identified during a study of control samples from healthy donors and cancer patients. This table comes from immunoSEQ multiplex PCR, and its TCRdb copy is limited to in-frame clones, with some not included. The table records around 110,000 clones, around 90% of them present only once. Trimming cost V 6 bases and J 6 bases; bases outside gene matches: 11. Germline V gives CDR1 ENHRY, CDR2 SYGVKD. The length of the CDR3 is 16 residues. The source material was blood. This chain connects TRBV10-3 to TRBJ1-6, with 7 bases matching TRBD1. This receptor was identified in a woman aged 70-85 years in good health. The CDR3 loop reads CAIREHMGQTNSPLHF. For the CDR3, the DNA is TGTGCCATCAGGGAACATATGGGACAGACTAATTCACCCCTCCACTTT.